These T cell receptor beta chains were read from a single sample in a study of beta chain features in type 1 diabetes. Sequencing used immunoSEQ multiplex PCR; TCRdb keeps in-frame clones, though not all of them. The sample shows under 20,000 clones, around 70% of them seen only once. Sequenced input: stem cell memory CD4+ T cells from blood. Every receptor here comes from a man aged 25-45 years with type 1 diabetes. The CDR3 runs from the conserved cysteine through the conserved F or W. Each record gives: D gene, V gene, J gene, clone size, CDR3 protein, CDR3 DNA. A D gene is named only where the DNA matches it firmly. Clone size is given for some rows only: seen once, a few or many times, or a class if the clone is expanded.

TRBD1	TRBV30	TRBJ1-5	few	CAWSLTGGYQPQHF	TGTGCCTGGAGTCTCACAGGGGGCTACCAGCCCCAGCATTTT
TRBD2	TRBV30	TRBJ2-1	.	CAWRLAGGSSYNEQFF	TGTGCCTGGAGGCTAGCGGGGGGTAGCTCCTACAATGAGCAGTTCTTC
TRBD2	TRBV7-3	TRBJ2-5	.	CASSLQGGTSLSTQYF	TGTGCCAGCAGCTTACAGGGGGGGACTAGCCTGTCGACCCAGTACTTC
.	TRBV28	TRBJ1-1	once	CASRLITGGNTEAFF	TGTGCCAGCAGGCTCATCACAGGTGGGAACACTGAAGCTTTCTTT
TRBD2	TRBV5-4	TRBJ2-1	.	CASSLEAGGPRGTYNEQFF	TGTGCCAGCAGCTTGGAAGCGGGGGGTCCTAGGGGGACCTACAATGAGCAGTTCTTC
.	TRBV2	TRBJ2-5	.	CASSDGETQYF	TGTGCCAGCAGTGACGGGGAGACCCAGTACTTC
TRBD2	TRBV29-1	TRBJ2-1	.	CSVERTSGSYNEQFF	TGCAGCGTTGAGAGAACTAGCGGGTCCTACAATGAGCAGTTCTTC
TRBD1	TRBV29-1	TRBJ1-1	once	CSAELPQGARGRNTEAFF	TGCAGCGCGGAGCTACCCCAGGGGGCGCGGGGGAGGAACACTGAAGCTTTCTTT
.	TRBV5-1	TRBJ2-1	.	CASSLGTNSYNEQFF	TGCGCCAGCAGCTTGGGGACAAATTCCTACAATGAGCAGTTCTTC
.	TRBV5-1	TRBJ2-7	.	CASSYSGTPYEQYF	TGCGCCAGCAGCTACTCCGGGACACCCTACGAGCAGTACTTC
.	TRBV29-1	TRBJ2-1	.	CSVDGGGSSYNEQFF	TGCAGCGTTGACGGTGGGGGGAGCTCCTACAATGAGCAGTTCTTC
.	TRBV2	TRBJ2-1	.	CASSNQRGNEQFF	TGTGCCAGCAGCAACCAACGAGGGAATGAGCAGTTCTTC
TRBD2	TRBV5-1	TRBJ2-5	once	CASSLRGGRETQYF	TGCGCCAGCAGCTTGCGGGGGGGCCGGGAGACCCAGTACTTC
.	TRBV7-9	TRBJ1-5	.	CASSLGGGASNQPQHF	TGTGCCAGCAGCTTAGGAGGGGGGGCGAGCAATCAGCCCCAGCATTTT
.	TRBV7-2	TRBJ1-4	.	CASSYYRNEKLFF	TGTGCCAGCAGCTATTACAGAAATGAAAAACTGTTTTTT
.	TRBV15	TRBJ2-4	.	CATSRDRRGAKNIQYF	TGTGCCACCAGCAGAGATCGACGGGGAGCCAAAAACATTCAGTACTTC
TRBD2	TRBV18	TRBJ2-3	.	CASSDGGASDTQYF	TGTGCCAGCTCCGACGGGGGGGCCTCAGATACGCAGTATTTT
.	TRBV7-9	TRBJ2-7	.	CASSFLGGEQYF	TGTGCCAGCAGCTTCTTGGGAGGCGAGCAGTACTTC
TRBD2	TRBV19	TRBJ2-1	few	CASTPWGSGGGEQFF	TGTGCCAGTACCCCTTGGGGTAGCGGGGGGGGTGAGCAGTTCTTC
.	TRBV21-1	TRBJ1-1	.	CSSSLMGTGGAMNTEAFF	TGTTCCAGCAGCCTAATGGGGACAGGGGGCGCCATGAACACTGAAGCTTTCTTT
.	TRBV5-1	TRBJ2-1	few	CASSLGNRGNEQFF	TGCGCCAGCAGCTTGGGAAATCGGGGCAATGAGCAGTTCTTC
TRBD1	TRBV9	TRBJ1-1	.	CASSVVPTGGTEAFF	TGTGCCAGCAGCGTCGTGCCCACAGGGGGAACTGAAGCTTTCTTT
TRBD1	TRBV5-1	TRBJ2-5	once	CASSLQGTVEETQYF	TGCGCCAGCAGCTTGCAGGGGACAGTCGAAGAGACCCAGTACTTC
TRBD2	TRBV7-2	TRBJ2-7	.	CASSRGTSGGGQYF	TGTGCCAGCAGCCGGGGGACTAGCGGGGGCGGGCAGTACTTC
TRBD2	TRBV29-1	TRBJ2-5	.	CSVVGGGGYQETQYF	TGCAGCGTTGTCGGGGGCGGGGGGTACCAAGAGACCCAGTACTTC